Listed below are T cell receptor beta chains from one sample, sequenced in a study of T cell responses to AZD1222 COVID-19 vaccine. TCRdb keeps only in-frame clones here, not all; method: immunoSEQ multiplex PCR. The sample consists of almost 95,000 clones, approximately 81% of them appearing once. The sequencing used peripheral blood, collected 28 days after the second AZD1222 dose. Receptors originate from an adult who received the AZD1222 COVID-19 vaccine. CDR3s include the opening cysteine and the closing phenylalanine or tryptophan. The D gene is left open where the match is weak. Rows give clone size only sometimes, using once, few, many, or a class for an expanded clone.

v_call: TRBV18; d_call: TRBD1; j_call: TRBJ2-1; cdr3_length: 15; clone_size: .; cdr3_nt: TGTGCCAGCTCACCCGGGACAGGGGCCTACAATGAGCAGTTCTTC; cdr3_aa: CASSPGTGAYNEQFF
v_call: TRBV5-4; d_call: .; j_call: TRBJ1-4; cdr3_length: 13; clone_size: .; cdr3_nt: TGTGCCAGCAGCTTGCAGGGTGGTGAAAAACTGTTTTTT; cdr3_aa: CASSLQGGEKLFF
v_call: TRBV11-2; d_call: .; j_call: TRBJ1-1; cdr3_length: 15; clone_size: .; cdr3_nt: TGTGCCAGCAGCACCCAGGGTAGGGGGAACACTGAAGCTTTCTTT; cdr3_aa: CASSTQGRGNTEAFF
v_call: TRBV12-5; d_call: .; j_call: TRBJ2-6; cdr3_length: 18; clone_size: .; cdr3_nt: TGTGCTAGTGGTTTCGTCCCAGACGGGCTCTCTGGGGCCAACGTCCTGACTTTC; cdr3_aa: CASGFVPDGLSGANVLTF
v_call: TRBV11-3; d_call: .; j_call: TRBJ1-1; cdr3_length: 17; clone_size: once; cdr3_nt: TGTGCCAGCAGCTTAGGGACAGCGGGCGGTATGAACACTGAAGCTTTCTTT; cdr3_aa: CASSLGTAGGMNTEAFF
v_call: TRBV18; d_call: TRBD2; j_call: TRBJ2-3; cdr3_length: 17; clone_size: .; cdr3_nt: TGTGCCAGCTCACCAATAGGGACTACACTAAGCACAGATACGCAGTATTTT; cdr3_aa: CASSPIGTTLSTDTQYF
v_call: TRBV5-1; d_call: .; j_call: TRBJ2-2; cdr3_length: 15; clone_size: once; cdr3_nt: TGCGCCAGCAGCTTGTTGGGAAGGGGCACCGGGGAGCTGTTTTTT; cdr3_aa: CASSLLGRGTGELFF
v_call: TRBV3-1/TRBV3-2; d_call: .; j_call: TRBJ1-1; cdr3_length: 13; clone_size: .; cdr3_nt: TGTGCCAGCAGCACGACAGAGAACACTGAAGCTTTCTTT; cdr3_aa: CASSTTENTEAFF
v_call: TRBV3-1/TRBV3-2; d_call: .; j_call: TRBJ2-7; cdr3_length: 11; clone_size: .; cdr3_nt: TGTGCCAGCAGCCAAGGGGGGGAGCAGTACTTC; cdr3_aa: CASSQGGEQYF
v_call: TRBV5-6; d_call: TRBD2; j_call: TRBJ2-1; cdr3_length: 16; clone_size: once; cdr3_nt: TGTGCCAGCAGCTTGGCGGGACTAGCGGAATTCAATGAGCAGTTCTTC; cdr3_aa: CASSLAGLAEFNEQFF
v_call: TRBV7-2; d_call: .; j_call: TRBJ2-3; cdr3_length: 15; clone_size: .; cdr3_nt: TGTGCCAGCAGCCCCCAGGGGATCGGCACAGATACGCAGTATTTT; cdr3_aa: CASSPQGIGTDTQYF
v_call: TRBV29-1; d_call: .; j_call: TRBJ1-5; cdr3_length: 12; clone_size: .; cdr3_nt: TGCAGCGTTGGACACAGCAATCAGCCCCAGCATTTT; cdr3_aa: CSVGHSNQPQHF
v_call: TRBV4-3; d_call: TRBD2; j_call: TRBJ2-2; cdr3_length: 18; clone_size: .; cdr3_nt: TGCGCCAGCAGCCGGACTAGCGGGAGAAGCGCGAACACCGGGGAGCTGTTTTTT; cdr3_aa: CASSRTSGRSANTGELFF
v_call: TRBV28; d_call: .; j_call: TRBJ2-7; cdr3_length: 14; clone_size: .; cdr3_nt: TGTGCCAGCAGCGGAGTGGGGGGACACTACGAGCAGTACTTC; cdr3_aa: CASSGVGGHYEQYF
v_call: TRBV4-3; d_call: TRBD2; j_call: TRBJ2-4; cdr3_length: 14; clone_size: .; cdr3_nt: TGCGCCAGCAGCCGGGGACTAGCGGCGAGTGTTCAGTACTTC; cdr3_aa: CASSRGLAASVQYF
v_call: TRBV19; d_call: .; j_call: TRBJ1-2; cdr3_length: 14; clone_size: .; cdr3_nt: TGTGCCAGTAGACTGCCGGGACCGACCGATGGCTACACCTTC; cdr3_aa: CASRLPGPTDGYTF
v_call: TRBV6-6; d_call: .; j_call: TRBJ1-5; cdr3_length: 16; clone_size: .; cdr3_nt: TGTGCCAGCAGTTACTCGATGGGGCGGAGCAATCAGCCCCAGCATTTT; cdr3_aa: CASSYSMGRSNQPQHF
v_call: TRBV7-2; d_call: TRBD2; j_call: TRBJ2-7; cdr3_length: 17; clone_size: .; cdr3_nt: TGTGCCAGCAGCTTAGGGAGGCTAGCGGGATTTTCCTACGAGCAGTACTTC; cdr3_aa: CASSLGRLAGFSYEQYF
v_call: TRBV27; d_call: .; j_call: TRBJ2-7; cdr3_length: 14; clone_size: .; cdr3_nt: TGTGCCAGCAGTTTAAACTTGGAGTCCTACGAGCAGTACTTC; cdr3_aa: CASSLNLESYEQYF
v_call: TRBV5-4; d_call: .; j_call: TRBJ1-1; cdr3_length: 15; clone_size: .; cdr3_nt: TGTGCCAGCAGCTTGGCCGAACAGATGAACACTGAAGCTTTCTTT; cdr3_aa: CASSLAEQMNTEAFF
v_call: TRBV12-3/TRBV12-4; d_call: .; j_call: TRBJ1-5; cdr3_length: 13; clone_size: .; cdr3_nt: TGTGCCAGCAGTTTGGGGGCAAATCAGCCCCAGCATTTT; cdr3_aa: CASSLGANQPQHF
v_call: TRBV5-6; d_call: .; j_call: TRBJ1-2; cdr3_length: 12; clone_size: .; cdr3_nt: TGTGCCAGCAGCTTTGACGGACTAGACTACACCTTC; cdr3_aa: CASSFDGLDYTF
v_call: TRBV14; d_call: TRBD2; j_call: TRBJ2-5; cdr3_length: 16; clone_size: .; cdr3_nt: TGTGCCAGCAGCCAAGAGCGGGGGGTAGTTCAAGAGACCCAGTACTTC; cdr3_aa: CASSQERGVVQETQYF
v_call: TRBV5-4; d_call: .; j_call: TRBJ2-3; cdr3_length: 16; clone_size: .; cdr3_nt: TGTGCCAGCAGCTTGGGGGAACCGAATAGCAGGGGTACGCAGTATTTT; cdr3_aa: CASSLGEPNSRGTQYF
v_call: TRBV5-1; d_call: TRBD2; j_call: TRBJ2-3; cdr3_length: 17; clone_size: .; cdr3_nt: TGCGCCAGCAGCTTGGCCGGGACTAGCGGGGGCACAGATACGCAGTATTTT; cdr3_aa: CASSLAGTSGGTDTQYF
v_call: TRBV5-4; d_call: .; j_call: TRBJ1-1; cdr3_length: 13; clone_size: .; cdr3_nt: TGTGCCAGCAGCCTCAGGGGGAACACTGAAGCTTTCTTT; cdr3_aa: CASSLRGNTEAFF
v_call: TRBV19; d_call: TRBD1; j_call: TRBJ1-6; cdr3_length: 15; clone_size: .; cdr3_nt: TGTGCCAGTAGTCCGCGACAGGGGTTCAATTCACCCCTCCACTTT; cdr3_aa: CASSPRQGFNSPLHF
v_call: TRBV3-1/TRBV3-2; d_call: .; j_call: TRBJ2-1; cdr3_length: 15; clone_size: .; cdr3_nt: TGTGCCAGCAGCCAAGAAGGGGTACGGGGCAATGAGCAGTTCTTC; cdr3_aa: CASSQEGVRGNEQFF
v_call: TRBV19; d_call: .; j_call: TRBJ1-5; cdr3_length: 14; clone_size: .; cdr3_nt: TGTGCCAGTTACTGGGGGGCCTGGGGGCAGCCCCAGCATTTT; cdr3_aa: CASYWGAWGQPQHF
v_call: TRBV5-1; d_call: TRBD2; j_call: TRBJ2-1; cdr3_length: 15; clone_size: .; cdr3_nt: TGCGCCAGCAGCCCAGGACTAGCGGCCTACAATGAGCAGTTCTTC; cdr3_aa: CASSPGLAAYNEQFF
v_call: TRBV6-5; d_call: .; j_call: TRBJ1-2; cdr3_length: 13; clone_size: .; cdr3_nt: TGTGCCAGCAGTCCAACAGGGCTACGGGGCTACACCTTC; cdr3_aa: CASSPTGLRGYTF
v_call: TRBV7-2; d_call: TRBD1; j_call: TRBJ1-5; cdr3_length: 15; clone_size: .; cdr3_nt: TGTGCCAGCAGCTTAGGACAGGGCGGTGATCAGCCCCAGCATTTT; cdr3_aa: CASSLGQGGDQPQHF